This TCR beta chain was obtained from a study of post-analysis software for immune sequencing data. Turning to the study itself: Disease courses included relapsing-remitting, secondary progressive and progressive-relapsing multiple sclerosis. Findings and limits, study-wide: F-measure co-clustering was strong for batch-matched samples. The study found significantly lower normalized Chao1 diversity in multiple sclerosis patients than in controls. TRBV5-6, TRBV5-1 and TRBV20-1 belonged to a set of about 5 TRBV segments that were more frequent in patients than controls.

Libraries were made from TCR beta cDNA, and they carried unique molecular identifiers. Some 540,000 cDNA molecules were obtained from approximately 0.91 to 9.4 million T cells. TCRdb re-derived calls from the PCR reads in MiXCR, one entry per CDR3 protein. The table includes hundreds of thousands of distinct CDR3 sequences, approximately 46% detected once. Germline CDR1 reads SGHTA; CDR2 reads FQGNSA. Trimming cost V 4 bases and J 3 bases; bases outside gene matches: 9. The CDR3 totals 18 residues. This clonotype was seen just once. The target antigen is unknown. V gene TRBV7-2 combines with J gene TRBJ2-1; the match to TRBD2 covers 13 bases. Material: blood. This TCR was recovered from a girl between 10 and 17 years old with multiple sclerosis. The CDR3 DNA reads as TGTGCCAGCAGCTCAGGGACTAGCGGGGTTGGGGTCTACAATGAGCAGTTCTTC. Translated: CASSSGTSGVGVYNEQFF.